The source of this T cell receptor beta chain is a study of blood T cell repertoires in COVID-19. Study information: Some COVID-19 samples were acute and others convalescent; all came from the United States, Italy and Spain.

Using immunoSEQ multiplex PCR, the repertoire was profiled, and TCRdb retains in-frame clones only, with some absent. This table has a few hundred thousand clones, 80% to 90% appearing once. The origin of this receptor is a woman between 65 and 79 years old with COVID-19, enrolled during active disease. Specimen: peripheral blood.

The CDR3 protein is CASSVDIMTSGMINEQFF. Written as DNA, the CDR3 is TGTGCCAGCAGCGTAGACATTATGACTAGCGGGATGATCAATGAGCAGTTCTTC. V gene TRBV9 combines with J gene TRBJ2-1; 11 bases map to TRBD2. V lost 0 bases, J lost 6 bases, and 11 bases stayed unmatched. There are 18 residues in the CDR3. CDR1 and CDR2 (germline): SGDLS, YYNGEE.